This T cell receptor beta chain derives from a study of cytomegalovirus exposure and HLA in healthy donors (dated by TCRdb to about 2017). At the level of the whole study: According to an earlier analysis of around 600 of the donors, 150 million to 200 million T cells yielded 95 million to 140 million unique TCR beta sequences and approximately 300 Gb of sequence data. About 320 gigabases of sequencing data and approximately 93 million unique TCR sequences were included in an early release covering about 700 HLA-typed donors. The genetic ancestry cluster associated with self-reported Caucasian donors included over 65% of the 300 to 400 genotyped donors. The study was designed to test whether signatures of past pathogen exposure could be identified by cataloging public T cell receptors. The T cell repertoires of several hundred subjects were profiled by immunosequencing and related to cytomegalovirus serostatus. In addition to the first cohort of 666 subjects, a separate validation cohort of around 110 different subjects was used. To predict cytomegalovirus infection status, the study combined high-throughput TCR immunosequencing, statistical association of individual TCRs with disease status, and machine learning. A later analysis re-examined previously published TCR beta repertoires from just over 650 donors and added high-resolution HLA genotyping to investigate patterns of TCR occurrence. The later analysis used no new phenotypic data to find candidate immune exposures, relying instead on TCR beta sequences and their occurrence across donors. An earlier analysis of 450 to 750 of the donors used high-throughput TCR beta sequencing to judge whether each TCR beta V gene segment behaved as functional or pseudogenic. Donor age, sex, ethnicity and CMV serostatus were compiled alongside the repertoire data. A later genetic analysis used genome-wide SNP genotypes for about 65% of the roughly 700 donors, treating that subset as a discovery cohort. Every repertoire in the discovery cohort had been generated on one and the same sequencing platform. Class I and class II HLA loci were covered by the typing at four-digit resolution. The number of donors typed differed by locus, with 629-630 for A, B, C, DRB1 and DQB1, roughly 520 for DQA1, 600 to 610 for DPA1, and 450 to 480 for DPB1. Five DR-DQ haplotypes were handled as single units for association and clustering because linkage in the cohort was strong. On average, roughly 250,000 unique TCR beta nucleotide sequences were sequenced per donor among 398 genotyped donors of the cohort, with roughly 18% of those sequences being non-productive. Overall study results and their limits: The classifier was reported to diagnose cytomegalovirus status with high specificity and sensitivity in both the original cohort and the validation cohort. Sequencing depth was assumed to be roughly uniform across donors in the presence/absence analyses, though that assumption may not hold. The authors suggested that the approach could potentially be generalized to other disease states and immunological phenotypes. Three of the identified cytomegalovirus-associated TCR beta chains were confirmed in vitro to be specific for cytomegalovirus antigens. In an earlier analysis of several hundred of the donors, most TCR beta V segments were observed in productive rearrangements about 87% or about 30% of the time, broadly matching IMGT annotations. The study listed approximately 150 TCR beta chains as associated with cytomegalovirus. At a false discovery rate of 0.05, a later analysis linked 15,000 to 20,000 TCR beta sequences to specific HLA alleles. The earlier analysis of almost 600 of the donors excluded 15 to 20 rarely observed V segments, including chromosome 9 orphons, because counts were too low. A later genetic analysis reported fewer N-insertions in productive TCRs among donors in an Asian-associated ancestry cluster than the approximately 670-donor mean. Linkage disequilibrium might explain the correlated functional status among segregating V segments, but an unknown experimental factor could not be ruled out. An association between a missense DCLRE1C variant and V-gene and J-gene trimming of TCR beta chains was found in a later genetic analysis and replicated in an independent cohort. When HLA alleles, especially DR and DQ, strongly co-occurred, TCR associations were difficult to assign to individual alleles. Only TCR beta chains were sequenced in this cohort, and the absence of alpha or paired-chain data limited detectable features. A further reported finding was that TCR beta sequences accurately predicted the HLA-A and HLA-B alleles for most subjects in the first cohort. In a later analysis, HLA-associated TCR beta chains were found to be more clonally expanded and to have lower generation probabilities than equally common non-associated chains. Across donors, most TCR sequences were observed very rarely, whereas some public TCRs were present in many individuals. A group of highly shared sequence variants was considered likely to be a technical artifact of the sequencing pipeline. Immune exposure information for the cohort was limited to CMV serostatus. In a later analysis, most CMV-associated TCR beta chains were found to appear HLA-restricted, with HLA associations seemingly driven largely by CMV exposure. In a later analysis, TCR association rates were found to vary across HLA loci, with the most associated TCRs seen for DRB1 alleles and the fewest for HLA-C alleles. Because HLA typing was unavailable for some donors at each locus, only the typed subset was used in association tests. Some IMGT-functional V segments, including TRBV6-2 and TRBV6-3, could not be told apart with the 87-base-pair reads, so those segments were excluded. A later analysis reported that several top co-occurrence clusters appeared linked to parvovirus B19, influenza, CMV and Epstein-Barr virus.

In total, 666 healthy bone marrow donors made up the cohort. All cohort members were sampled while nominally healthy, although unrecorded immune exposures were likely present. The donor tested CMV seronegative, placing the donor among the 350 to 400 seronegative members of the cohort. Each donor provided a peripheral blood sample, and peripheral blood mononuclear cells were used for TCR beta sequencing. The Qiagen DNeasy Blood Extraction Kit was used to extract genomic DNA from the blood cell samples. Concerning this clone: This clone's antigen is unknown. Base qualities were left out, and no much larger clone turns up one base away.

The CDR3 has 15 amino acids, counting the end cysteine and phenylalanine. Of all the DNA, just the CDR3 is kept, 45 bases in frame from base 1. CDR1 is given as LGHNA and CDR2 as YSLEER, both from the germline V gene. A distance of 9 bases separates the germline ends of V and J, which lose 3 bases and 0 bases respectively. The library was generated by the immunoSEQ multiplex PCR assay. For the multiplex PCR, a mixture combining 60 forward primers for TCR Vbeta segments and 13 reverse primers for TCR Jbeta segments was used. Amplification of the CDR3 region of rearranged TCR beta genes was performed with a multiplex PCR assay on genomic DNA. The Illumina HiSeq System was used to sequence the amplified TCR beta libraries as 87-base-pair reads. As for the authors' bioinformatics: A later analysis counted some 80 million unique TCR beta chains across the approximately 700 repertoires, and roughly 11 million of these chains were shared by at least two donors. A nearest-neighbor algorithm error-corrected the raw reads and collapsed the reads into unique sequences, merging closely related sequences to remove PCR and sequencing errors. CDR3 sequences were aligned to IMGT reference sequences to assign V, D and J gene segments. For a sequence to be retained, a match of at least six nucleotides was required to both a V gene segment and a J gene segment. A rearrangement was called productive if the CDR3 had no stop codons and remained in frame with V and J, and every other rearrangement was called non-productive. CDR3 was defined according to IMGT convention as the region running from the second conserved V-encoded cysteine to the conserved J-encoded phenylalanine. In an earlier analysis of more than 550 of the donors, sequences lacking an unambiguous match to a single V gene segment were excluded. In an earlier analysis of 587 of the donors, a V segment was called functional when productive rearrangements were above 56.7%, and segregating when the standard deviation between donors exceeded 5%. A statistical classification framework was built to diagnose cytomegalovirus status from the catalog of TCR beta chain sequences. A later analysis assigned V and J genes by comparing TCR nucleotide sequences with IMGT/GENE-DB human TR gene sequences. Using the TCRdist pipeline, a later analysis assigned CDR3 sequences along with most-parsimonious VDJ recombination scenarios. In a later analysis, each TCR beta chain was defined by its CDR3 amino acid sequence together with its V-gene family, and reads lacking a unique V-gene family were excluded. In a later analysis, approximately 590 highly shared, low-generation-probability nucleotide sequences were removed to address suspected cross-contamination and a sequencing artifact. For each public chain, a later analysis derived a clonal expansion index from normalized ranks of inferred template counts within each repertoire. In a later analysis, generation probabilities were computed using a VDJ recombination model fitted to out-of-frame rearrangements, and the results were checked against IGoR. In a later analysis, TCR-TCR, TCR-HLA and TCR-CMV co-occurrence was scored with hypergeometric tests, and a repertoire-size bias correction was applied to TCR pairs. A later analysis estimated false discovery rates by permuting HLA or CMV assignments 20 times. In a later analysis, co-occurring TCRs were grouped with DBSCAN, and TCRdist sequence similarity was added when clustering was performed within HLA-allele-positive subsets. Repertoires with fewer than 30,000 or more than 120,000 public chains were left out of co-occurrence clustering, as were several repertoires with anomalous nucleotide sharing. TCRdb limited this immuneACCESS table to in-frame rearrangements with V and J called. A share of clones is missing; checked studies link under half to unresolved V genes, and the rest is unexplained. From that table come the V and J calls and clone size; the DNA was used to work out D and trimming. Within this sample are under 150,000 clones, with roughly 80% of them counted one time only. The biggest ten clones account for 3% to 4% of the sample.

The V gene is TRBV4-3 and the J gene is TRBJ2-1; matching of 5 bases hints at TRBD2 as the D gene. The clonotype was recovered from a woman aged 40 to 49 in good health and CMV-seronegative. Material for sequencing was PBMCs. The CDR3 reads CASSQGSNSYNEQFF. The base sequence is TGCGCCAGCAGCCAGGGGAGTAACTCCTACAATGAGCAGTTCTTC.